The sample holds a few counts of the clone carrying this TCR beta chain. The CDR3 runs 14 residues. Trimming took 2 bases from V and 4 from J, leaving 9 bases between them. Germline CDR1 is SGHKS and CDR2 is YYEKEE (reference sequence). All donors came from Russia, were Caucasian and healthy, and spanned ages 6 to 90. This sample was included in a study of blood T cells in healthy people across ages. A second roughly 7 to 12 cycle PCR used barcoded and J-beta primers. Every sample gave at least 2.5 million paired-end reads containing CDR3. A single record per CDR3 protein comes from TCRdb applying MiXCR to the 5' RACE reads. There are some 1,000,000 distinct CDR3 sequences in the sample; 20% to 25% occur only once, and approximately 0.71% lies in the top ten. The sample was also linked to a second study, of T cells of mothers and their children. This second study says: Three healthy Caucasian mothers and their six children donated.

The material sequenced was blood. The chain recombines TRBV5-5 with TRBJ2-2, with D hard to call. The receptor's source is a girl under 10 years old in good health. The CDR3 reads CASSFPVPTGELFF. The CDR3 coding sequence is TGTGCCAGCAGCTTTCCCGTCCCCACCGGGGAGCTGTTTTTT.